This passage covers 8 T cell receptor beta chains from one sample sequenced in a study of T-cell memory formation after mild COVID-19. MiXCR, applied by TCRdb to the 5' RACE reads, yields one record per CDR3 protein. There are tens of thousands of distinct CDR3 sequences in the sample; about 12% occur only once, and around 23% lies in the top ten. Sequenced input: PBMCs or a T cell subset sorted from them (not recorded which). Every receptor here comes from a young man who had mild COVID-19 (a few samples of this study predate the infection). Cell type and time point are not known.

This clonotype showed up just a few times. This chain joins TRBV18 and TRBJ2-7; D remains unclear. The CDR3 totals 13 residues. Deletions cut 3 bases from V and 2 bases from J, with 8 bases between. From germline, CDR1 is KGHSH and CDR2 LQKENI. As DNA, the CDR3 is TGTGCCAGCTCACCGGACGGTGCCTACGAGCAGTACTTC. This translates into CASSPDGAYEQYF.

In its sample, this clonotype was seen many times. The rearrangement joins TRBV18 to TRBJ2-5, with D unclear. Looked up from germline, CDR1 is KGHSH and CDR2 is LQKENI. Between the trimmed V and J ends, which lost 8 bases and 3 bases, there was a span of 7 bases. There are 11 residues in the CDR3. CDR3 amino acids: CASSPKETQYF. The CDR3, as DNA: TGTGCCAGCAGCCCTAAAGAGACCCAGTACTTC.

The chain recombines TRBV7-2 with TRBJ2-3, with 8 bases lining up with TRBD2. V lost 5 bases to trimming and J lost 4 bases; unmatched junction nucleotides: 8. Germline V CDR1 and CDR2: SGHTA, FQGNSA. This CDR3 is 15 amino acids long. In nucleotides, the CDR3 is TGTGCCAGCAGCCCTCTGCCGGGGGGGGCAGATACGCAGTATTTT. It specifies CASSPLPGGADTQYF.

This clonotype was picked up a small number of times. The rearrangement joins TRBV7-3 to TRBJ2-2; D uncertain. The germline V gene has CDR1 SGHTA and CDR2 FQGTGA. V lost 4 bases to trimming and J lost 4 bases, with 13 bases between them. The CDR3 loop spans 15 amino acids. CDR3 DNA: TGTGCCAGCAGCTGGATCAAAAGTGGCACCGGGGAGCTGTTTTTT. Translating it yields CASSWIKSGTGELFF.

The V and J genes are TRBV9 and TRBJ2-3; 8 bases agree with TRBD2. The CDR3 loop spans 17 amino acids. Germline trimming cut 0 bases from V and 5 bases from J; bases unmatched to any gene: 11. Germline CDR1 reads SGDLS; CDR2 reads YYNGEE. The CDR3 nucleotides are TGTGCCAGCAGCGTAGACCCCTCCACGGGGGGGGAAGATACGCAGTATTTT. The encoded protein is CASSVDPSTGGEDTQYF.

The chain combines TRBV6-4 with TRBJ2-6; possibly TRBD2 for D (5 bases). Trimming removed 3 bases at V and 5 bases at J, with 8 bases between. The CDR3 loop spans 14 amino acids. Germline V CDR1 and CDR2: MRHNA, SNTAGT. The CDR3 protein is CASSEGDRANVLTF. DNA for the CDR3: TGTGCCAGCAGTGAGGGAGATAGGGCCAACGTCCTGACTTTC.

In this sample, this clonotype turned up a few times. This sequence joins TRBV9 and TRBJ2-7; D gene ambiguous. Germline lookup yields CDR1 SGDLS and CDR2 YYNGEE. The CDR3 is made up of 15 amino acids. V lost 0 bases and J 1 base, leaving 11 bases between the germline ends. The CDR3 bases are TGTGCCAGCAGCGTAGGGGTTACTGGGTCCTACGAGCAGTACTTC. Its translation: CASSVGVTGSYEQYF. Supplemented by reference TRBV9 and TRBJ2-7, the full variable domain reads DSGVTQTPKHLITATGQRVTLRCSPRSGDLSVYWYQQSLDQGLQFLIQYYNGEERAKGNILERFSAQQFPDLHSELNLSSLELGDSALYFCASSVGVTGSYEQYFGPGTRLTVT.

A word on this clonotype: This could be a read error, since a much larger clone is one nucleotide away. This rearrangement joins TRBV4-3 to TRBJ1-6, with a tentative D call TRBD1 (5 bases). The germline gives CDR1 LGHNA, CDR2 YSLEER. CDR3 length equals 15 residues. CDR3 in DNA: TGCGCCAGCAGCCAAAGGGATGGGGGTCGGTCACCCATCCACTTT. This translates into CASSQRDGGRSPIHF.